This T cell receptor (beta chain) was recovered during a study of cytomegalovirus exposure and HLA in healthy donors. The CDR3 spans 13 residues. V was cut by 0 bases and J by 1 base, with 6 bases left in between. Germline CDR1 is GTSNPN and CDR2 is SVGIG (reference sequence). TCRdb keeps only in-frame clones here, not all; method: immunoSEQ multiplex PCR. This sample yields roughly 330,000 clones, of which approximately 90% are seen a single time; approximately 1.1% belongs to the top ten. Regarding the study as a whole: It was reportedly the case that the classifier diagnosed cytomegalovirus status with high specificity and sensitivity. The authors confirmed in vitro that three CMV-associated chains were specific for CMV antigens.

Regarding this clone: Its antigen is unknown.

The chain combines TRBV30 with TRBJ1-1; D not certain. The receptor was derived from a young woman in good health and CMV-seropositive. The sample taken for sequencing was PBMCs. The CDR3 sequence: CAWSVERNTEAFF. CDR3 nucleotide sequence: TGTGCCTGGAGTGTAGAGAGGAACACTGAAGCTTTCTTT.